This T cell receptor beta chain was identified during a study of T cell responses to AZD1222 COVID-19 vaccine. Whole-study findings and limits: Most donors were white British, females outnumbered males, and clonal diversity was possibly underestimated. Only after the peak T cell response were repertoires sampled.

Comments on this clone: Antigen specificity is unknown.

Here immunoSEQ multiplex PCR was the method, and the copy in TCRdb shows in-frame clones only, minus some. Of about 130,000 clones listed, around 87% are singletons. This TCR was sampled from an adult in good health. The sequenced sample was peripheral blood, obtained on day 0 of AZD1222 vaccination.

CDR3 DNA sequence: TGTGCCAGCAGCCCCCGAGGCAGCCTTATTCTCTCTGGGGCCAACGTCCTGACTTTC. The encoded protein is CASSPRGSLILSGANVLTF. The genes are TRBV11-2 and TRBJ2-6; D gene uncertain. Germline V gene sequence: CDR1 SGHAT, CDR2 FQNNGV. CDR3 size: 19 residues. The V end lost 5 bases, the J end lost 0 bases, and 20 bases lay between the germline ends.